This TCR beta chain was observed in a study of cytomegalovirus exposure and HLA in healthy donors. Findings of the study overall: The study found most TCR sequences rare, yet found some public TCRs in many donors. Later, an analysis found that TCR clusters from the first cohort tended to co-occur in the 90 to 150 validation repertoires. Cytomegalovirus-associated status was assigned to roughly 160 TCR beta chains.

Germline loops: CDR1 SGHRS, CDR2 YFSETQ. The CDR3 loop spans 15 amino acids. Trimming removed 6 bases from V and 7 bases from J, with 20 bases in between. About this clone: The antigen is not known.

Generated by immunoSEQ multiplex PCR, the TCRdb table keeps only in-frame clones and is missing some. Of 110,000 or so clones detected, about 85% appear once; the ten largest clones hold 2.1%. This clonotype was obtained from a young woman in good health and CMV-seronegative. Sequenced: PBMCs. The V and J genes are TRBV5-1 and TRBJ2-1; D is perhaps TRBD2 (5 bases). Here the CDR3 reads CASTDIPGSQNEQFF. DNA of the CDR3: TGCGCCAGCACCGACATCCCGGGATCTCAAAATGAGCAGTTCTTC. The whole variable domain, remainder taken from reference TRBV5-1 and TRBJ2-1, is KAGVTQTPRYLIKTRGQQVTLSCSPISGHRSVSWYQQTPGQGLQFLFEYFSETQRNKGNFPGRFSGRQFSNSRSEMNVSTLELGDSALYLCASTDIPGSQNEQFFGPGTRLTVL.